Presented here are 30 T cell receptor beta chains from one specimen sequenced in a study of OX40 agonist ivuxolimab in advanced cancers. Here immunoSEQ multiplex PCR was the method, and the copy in TCRdb shows in-frame clones only, minus some. The sample has tens of thousands of clones; approximately 78% are singletons. The starting material was CD4+ or CD8+ T cells sorted from blood, obtained in a trial of the OX40 agonist ivuxolimab. These receptors all come from an adult with an advanced solid tumor such as melanoma, head and neck, liver or kidney cancer.

The chain carries TRBV29-1 and TRBJ2-1, with 10 bases lining up with TRBD1. The CDR3 runs to 14 residues. The junction had 7 bases not matched to a gene; V was cut back by 7 bases and J by 4 bases. Germline V gene data show CDR1 as SQVTM and CDR2 as ANQGSEA. CDR3 region: CSGRDRGRYNEQFF. The CDR3 nucleotides are TGCAGCGGCCGGGACAGGGGACGGTACAATGAGCAGTTCTTC.

The V gene is TRBV28, the J gene TRBJ2-2; D not resolved. The CDR3 totals 16 residues. In germline, CDR1 is MDHEN, CDR2 SYDVKM. The V end lost 4 bases, the J end lost 1 base, and 13 bases lay between the germline ends. The CDR3 coding sequence is TGTGCCAGCAGTTCGACACGGGTGGGGAACACCGGGGAGCTGTTTTTT. Amino acids: CASSSTRVGNTGELFF.

The chain has TRBV18 and TRBJ1-2; weak D call: TRBD1 (5 bases). The CDR3 covers 13 residues. Looked up from germline, CDR1 is KGHSH and CDR2 is LQKENI. Trimming removed 2 bases at V and 2 bases at J, with 6 bases between. As DNA, the CDR3 is TGTGCCAGCTCACCAGGACAAAACTATGGCTACACCTTC. It yields the protein CASSPGQNYGYTF.

The gene calls are TRBV5-1 and TRBJ2-1; TRBD2 is a possible D gene (5 bases). V shed 3 bases and J shed 7 bases, with 17 bases lying between them. This CDR3 has 15 residues. Germline V gene lookup returns CDR1 SGHRS and CDR2 YFSETQ. DNA for the CDR3: TGCGCCAGCAGCTACCTTGTGGGAGCTCTAAATGAGCAGTTCTTC. It encodes CASSYLVGALNEQFF.

This chain connects TRBV7-2 to TRBJ1-1; D perhaps matches TRBD1 (5 bases). Per germline, CDR1 SGHTA and CDR2 FQGNSA. V lost 5 bases, J lost 2 bases, and 9 bases lay in between. CDR3 size: 13 residues. CDR3: CASSGGFNTEAFF. CDR3 nucleotides: TGTGCCAGCAGCGGGGGATTTAACACTGAAGCTTTCTTT.

The chain joins TRBV9 to TRBJ2-5, with D possibly being TRBD2 (5 bases). CDR3 size: 13 residues. Between the trimmed V and J ends, which lost 0 bases and 4 bases, there was a span of 7 bases. The germline gives CDR1 SGDLS, CDR2 YYNGEE. The CDR3 here is CASSVVGRETQYF. CDR3 sequence (DNA): TGTGCCAGCAGCGTAGTGGGGAGAGAGACCCAGTACTTC.

The gene calls are TRBV6-6 and TRBJ1-1, with a tentative D call TRBD1 (6 bases). Looked up from germline, CDR1 is MNHNY and CDR2 is SVGAGI (reference sequence). The V gene lost 6 bases and the J gene lost 3 bases, with 11 bases spanning the gap. This CDR3 contains 13 residues. CDR3: CASSEGVYTEAFF. The CDR3 DNA sequence: TGTGCCAGCAGCGAGGGGGTATACACTGAAGCTTTCTTT.

V gene TRBV27 combines with J gene TRBJ1-6, with 11 bases fitting TRBD1. The CDR3 totals 15 residues. With V trimmed by 6 bases and J by 5 bases, 3 bases remained unmatched. CDR1 is MNHEY and CDR2 is SMNVEV in the germline V gene (reference sequence). The DNA of the CDR3 is TGTGCCAGCAGGGGACAGGGGGTCGATAATTCACCCCTCCACTTT. It codes for CASRGQGVDNSPLHF.

V is TRBV7-2 and J is TRBJ1-5, with a weak D call TRBD1 (5 bases). Trimming pared 3 bases from V and 11 bases from J, leaving 14 bases between. CDR3 length: 13 residues. Germline V gives CDR1 SGHTA, CDR2 FQGNSA. Here the CDR3 reads CASSFRQGTTQHF. In DNA form, the CDR3 reads TGTGCCAGCAGCTTCCGGCAGGGTACCACCCAGCATTTT.

This chain links TRBV7-9 with TRBJ2-5; TRBD2 aligns across 9 bases. Germline V gene data show CDR1 as SEHNR and CDR2 as FQNEAQ (reference sequence). The CDR3 extends over 16 amino acids. J gave up 5 bases and V 1 base, and 8 bases lay outside the gene matches. The CDR3 sequence is CASSLGLAGKAETQYF. CDR3 in DNA: TGTGCCAGCAGCTTAGGCCTAGCGGGAAAGGCGGAGACCCAGTACTTC. Based on the CDR3 plus reference TRBV7-9 and TRBJ2-5, the full variable domain is DTGVSQNPRHKITKRGQNVTFRCDPISEHNRLYWYRQTLGQGPEFLTYFQNEAQLEKSRLLSDRFSAERPKGSFSTLEIQRTEQGDSAMYLCASSLGLAGKAETQYFGPGTRLLVL.

This chain links TRBV5-1 with TRBJ2-1; the D is unclear. V lost 0 bases and J lost 3, with 7 bases in between. Germline CDR1 reads SGHRS; CDR2 reads YFSETQ. This CDR3 contains 14 residues. The DNA for the CDR3 is TGCGCCAGCAGCTTGGGCCAGTACTACAATGAGCAGTTCTTC. The encoded protein is CASSLGQYYNEQFF. The complete variable domain, with remaining parts taken from reference TRBV5-1 and TRBJ2-1, reads KAGVTQTPRYLIKTRGQQVTLSCSPISGHRSVSWYQQTPGQGLQFLFEYFSETQRNKGNFPGRFSGRQFSNSRSEMNVSTLELGDSALYLCASSLGQYYNEQFFGPGTRLTVL.

This clone has more than one count but fewer than ten. The chain is built from TRBV7-8 and TRBJ2-3; 9 nucleotides align to TRBD2. Germline CDR1 reads SGHVS; CDR2 reads FQNEAQ. V was pared by 5 bases and J by 1 base, with 10 bases of the junction left unmatched. This CDR3 has 17 amino acids. The CDR3 nucleotides read TGTGCCAGCAGCGCGAGACTAGCGGACGATCGCACAGATACGCAGTATTTT. Amino acid sequence: CASSARLADDRTDTQYF.

The chain carries TRBV28 and TRBJ1-2, with unresolved D. The CDR3 contains 17 residues. Trimming cost V 6 bases and J 3 bases, with 23 bases left between them. Germline CDR1 is MDHEN and CDR2 is SYDVKM. In DNA form, the CDR3 reads TGTGCCAGCAGCCTGGTTCAATTTTGGGGTGATGACTATGGCTACACCTTC. It yields the protein CASSLVQFWGDDYGYTF.

This sequence joins TRBV28 and TRBJ2-7, with a weak D call TRBD2 (5 bases). The CDR3 length is 14 residues. The V end lost 5 bases, the J end lost 3 bases, and 14 bases lay between the germline ends. Germline CDR1 MDHEN, CDR2 SYDVKM. The CDR3 reads CASSTPGEYYEQYF. CDR3 DNA sequence: TGTGCCAGCAGTACCCCCGGGGAGTACTACGAGCAGTACTTC.

This sequence joins TRBV18 and TRBJ2-5; tentatively, D is TRBD1 (6 bases). CDR1 and CDR2 (germline): KGHSH, LQKENI. V was clipped by 6 bases and J by 5 bases, with 19 bases between them. This CDR3 contains 15 residues. CDR3: CASSPQGVGGETQYF. The CDR3 DNA is TGTGCCAGCTCCCCTCAAGGGGTAGGGGGTGAGACCCAGTACTTC.

The chain joins TRBV5-1 to TRBJ2-2; D may correspond to TRBD1 or TRBD2 (5 bases each). The germline gives CDR1 SGHRS, CDR2 YFSETQ. The CDR3 consists of 15 residues. Trimming removed 3 bases at V and 0 bases at J, with 9 bases between. The CDR3, as DNA: TGCGCCAGCAGCTCGGGACCGCCGAACACCGGGGAGCTGTTTTTT. The encoded protein is CASSSGPPNTGELFF.

The chain has TRBV7-2 and TRBJ1-1; D gene ambiguous. This CDR3 region has 14 residues. Germline CDR1 reads SGHTA; CDR2 reads FQGNSA. With 1 base removed from V and 7 bases from J, the gap between germline ends came to 13 bases. The CDR3 DNA is TGTGCCAGCAGCTTAGATTTGGCGACGAATGAAGCTTTCTTT. This sequence encodes CASSLDLATNEAFF.

The chain uses TRBV2 and TRBJ2-3; TRBD2 matches 7 bases. The CDR3 spans 15 residues. After removal of 6 bases from V and 0 bases from J, the junction contained 6 bases not matched to a gene. Germline assignment: CDR1 SNHLY and CDR2 FYNNEI. The CDR3 loop reads CASRSWGGSTDTQYF. In DNA form, the CDR3 reads TGTGCCAGCAGGTCGTGGGGAGGGAGCACAGATACGCAGTATTTT.

The rearrangement links TRBV10-3 to TRBJ2-3, with D possibly matching TRBD1 (5 bases). The CDR3 extends over 15 amino acids. The V end was cut by 0 bases, the J end by 2 bases, with 9 bases between. In germline, CDR1 is ENHRY, CDR2 SYGVKD. CDR3 amino acids: CAISESLRDTDTQYF. CDR3 DNA sequence: TGTGCCATCAGTGAGTCTCTCAGGGACACAGATACGCAGTATTTT.

The gene calls are TRBV29-1 and TRBJ1-2; tentatively, D is TRBD1 (5 bases). Germline V lookup: CDR1 SQVTM, CDR2 ANQGSEA. V lost 5 bases and J 0 bases, leaving 22 bases between the germline ends. CDR3 length: 17 amino acids. CDR3 in amino acids: CSVWYVTRDGSNYGYTF. The CDR3 coding sequence is TGCAGCGTTTGGTACGTTACTAGGGACGGATCTAACTATGGCTACACCTTC.

This chain joins TRBV5-1 and TRBJ1-2; D is uncertain. CDR1 is SGHRS and CDR2 is YFSETQ in the germline V gene. The length of the CDR3 is 14 residues. V lost 0 bases, J lost 8 bases, and 14 bases lay in between. The CDR3 loop is CASSLEWSSGGYTF. Here the CDR3 DNA reads TGCGCCAGCAGCTTGGAGTGGTCCTCGGGAGGCTACACCTTC.

In nucleotides, the CDR3 is TGTGCCAGCAGTGAAGTGGGGCACCCGTACCAAGAGACCCAGTACTTC. This sequence encodes CASSEVGHPYQETQYF. The genes are TRBV6-1 and TRBJ2-5; D is possibly TRBD1 (5 bases). Germline CDR1 MNHNS, CDR2 SASEGT. The V end lost 1 base, the J end lost 0 bases, and 12 bases lay between the germline ends. The CDR3 has 16 amino acids.

V usage is TRBV11-3 and J usage is TRBJ2-2, with TRBD2 as a possible D gene (5 bases). The length of the CDR3 is 14 residues. V lost 5 bases, J lost 1 base, and 8 bases lay in between. Germline CDR1 is SGHNT and CDR2 is YENEEA. The CDR3 coding sequence is TGTGCCAGCAGCCTCGGGGAGAACACCGGGGAGCTGTTTTTT. Translation gives CASSLGENTGELFF.

The chain recombines TRBV28 with TRBJ2-1; 7 bases map to TRBD2. The CDR3 totals 14 residues. The germline gives CDR1 MDHEN, CDR2 SYDVKM. Trimming cost V 6 bases and J 0 bases; bases outside gene matches: 2. CDR3 protein: CASRWTSSYNEQFF. The DNA of the CDR3 is TGTGCCAGCAGGTGGACTAGCTCCTACAATGAGCAGTTCTTC.

This clone was observed a few times. The chain employs TRBV5-6 and TRBJ1-2; 8 nucleotides match TRBD1. Trimming at V came to 3 bases and at J to 0 bases, leaving 1 base not matched to a gene. The CDR3 consists of 14 residues. Per germline, CDR1 SGHDT and CDR2 YYEEEE. CDR3 coding DNA: TGTGCCAGCAGCTGGGACAGGTCTAACTATGGCTACACCTTC. Residues: CASSWDRSNYGYTF.

This clone was detected a few times. V and J are TRBV7-2 and TRBJ1-2; a possible D gene is TRBD1 (6 bases). The CDR3 is 14 amino acids. V gave up 5 bases and J gave up 2 bases, with 12 bases separating them. Germline assignment: CDR1 SGHTA and CDR2 FQGNSA. CDR3 bases: TGTGCCAGCAGCGTACAGGGATCCAACTATGGCTACACCTTC. It yields the protein CASSVQGSNYGYTF.

This chain links TRBV6-6 with TRBJ1-2; D not certain. Germline CDR1 reads MNHNY; CDR2 reads SVGAGI (reference sequence). Trimming took off 6 bases at V and 3 bases at J, with 8 bases between the two ends. The CDR3 runs 12 residues. For the CDR3, the DNA is TGTGCCAGCAGACTTCAGGACTATGGCTACACCTTC. This sequence encodes CASRLQDYGYTF.

V gene TRBV28 combines with J gene TRBJ2-2; 7 bases are a match to TRBD1. Germline V gene data show CDR1 as MDHEN and CDR2 as SYDVKM. Trimming cost V 6 bases and J 6 bases; bases outside gene matches: 13. The CDR3 spans 16 residues. CDR3 sequence: CASSLGAGGKAGELFF. CDR3 bases: TGTGCCAGCAGCCTCGGGGCAGGGGGTAAAGCCGGGGAGCTGTTTTTT. The variable domain in full, completed from reference TRBV28 and TRBJ2-2, reads DVKVTQSSRYLVKRTGEKVFLECVQDMDHENMFWYRQDPGLGLRLIYFSYDVKMKEKGDIPEGYSVSREKKERFSLILESASTNQTSMYLCASSLGAGGKAGELFFGEGSRLTVL.

This chain uses TRBV14 with TRBJ1-2; maybe TRBD1 (5 bases). The V gene lost 4 bases and the J gene lost 0 bases, with 12 bases spanning the gap. From germline, CDR1 is SGHDN and CDR2 FVKESK. CDR3 length equals 15 residues. The CDR3 nucleotides read TGTGCCAGCAGCCCTACCGGGACGGCTAACTATGGCTACACCTTC. This codes for CASSPTGTANYGYTF.

This rearrangement joins TRBV5-1 to TRBJ2-2; TRBD1 matches at 7 bases. CDR3 length: 15 amino acids. Germline assignment: CDR1 SGHRS and CDR2 YFSETQ. Losses at the gene ends were 5 bases for V and 4 bases for J; bases not matched to a gene: 8. The CDR3 loop is CASSLQGLSTGELFF. The CDR3 DNA is TGCGCCAGCAGTTTACAGGGGCTTAGCACCGGGGAGCTGTTTTTT. Full variable domain (remainder filled in from reference TRBV5-1 and TRBJ2-2): KAGVTQTPRYLIKTRGQQVTLSCSPISGHRSVSWYQQTPGQGLQFLFEYFSETQRNKGNFPGRFSGRQFSNSRSEMNVSTLELGDSALYLCASSLQGLSTGELFFGEGSRLTVL.